This T cell receptor beta chain was retrieved from a study of blood T cell repertoires in COVID-19. On the study more broadly: T cells, B-cell-depleted T cells, or PBMCs supplied cDNA or gDNA.

Assay used: immunoSEQ multiplex PCR; TCRdb lists only in-frame clones, some missing. The table has a few hundred thousand clones, 70% to 90% seen once; the top ten hold less than 11%. The table lists this clone with a few counts. Trimming took off 7 bases at V and 3 bases at J, with 16 bases between the two ends. Germline-derived CDR1 and CDR2 are LNHDA and SQIVND (reference sequence). The CDR3 is 15 amino acids. The TCR sequence derives from a woman aged 80 or over with acute or convalescent COVID-19. This chain connects TRBV19 to TRBJ1-3; no reliable D call. Specimen: peripheral blood. The chain's CDR3 is CASIRTDVVGNTIYF. In nucleotides, the CDR3 is TGTGCCAGTATCAGAACAGACGTTGTTGGAAACACCATATATTTT.